Sequencing of this T cell receptor beta chain was carried out in a study of blood T cell repertoires in COVID-19. TCRdb keeps only in-frame clones here, not all; method: immunoSEQ multiplex PCR. This table has approximately 250,000 clones, about nine tenths appearing once. V lost 7 bases, J lost 7 bases, and 12 bases stayed unmatched. Germline CDR1 is LNHDA and CDR2 is SQIVND (reference sequence). This CDR3 contains 15 residues. V gene TRBV19 combines with J gene TRBJ1-5; 8 bases line up with TRBD1. The sample taken for sequencing was peripheral blood. The sequence was obtained from a man in his thirties or forties who had recovered from COVID-19. This CDR3 is CASTMTGAGSQPQHF. The CDR3 nucleotides read TGTGCCAGTACCATGACAGGGGCGGGTAGCCAGCCCCAGCATTTT.